These 17 T cell receptor beta chains came from one sample sequenced in a study of T cells after yellow fever vaccination. One entry per CDR3 protein, called by TCRdb with MiXCR from the 5' RACE reads. The sample yields roughly 56,000 distinct CDR3 sequences, around 5.4% seen once. Sequencing used PBMCs, either bulk or a sorted T-cell subset (CD4+, CD8+, memory, or dextramer-sorted; not recorded which), obtained on the day of the yellow fever booster vaccination. The receptors originated from a man aged 18-30 years who received the YFV17D yellow fever vaccine.

This clonotype was seen only a few times. The chain is built from TRBV11-2 and TRBJ1-2, with D unresolved. This CDR3 has 13 amino acids. Germline values: CDR1 SGHAT, CDR2 FQNNGV. Trimming left V 5 bases short and J 4 bases short, with 11 bases between. This CDR3 reads CASSLSKRYGYTF. CDR3 DNA: TGTGCCAGCAGCCTGAGTAAACGCTATGGCTACACCTTC.

The sample holds many counts of this clonotype. The chain couples TRBV7-9 to TRBJ2-5; 8 bases align to TRBD1. V trimming: 5 bases; J trimming: 0 bases; junction bases outside the gene matches: 5. The CDR3 runs to 15 residues. The germline V gene has CDR1 SEHNR and CDR2 FQNEAQ (reference sequence). For the CDR3, the DNA is TGTGCCAGCAGCCGGACAGGGTCGTACCAAGAGACCCAGTACTTC. It is translated as CASSRTGSYQETQYF.

J is TRBJ1-1 and V is TRBV7-8; D not certain. V lost 3 bases and J lost 8, with 16 bases in between. This CDR3 is built from 14 residues. Germline V gene sequence: CDR1 SGHVS, CDR2 FQNEAQ. Here the CDR3 DNA reads TGTGCCAGCAGCTTGAGTCCGGCTAATTGGGAAGCTTTCTTT. Encoded protein: CASSLSPANWEAFF.

This clonotype was detected many times. The chain combines TRBV7-2 with TRBJ2-3, with 7 bases lining up with TRBD2. CDR1 is SGHTA, CDR2 FQGNSA, per germline. V shed 7 bases, J shed 0 bases, and the junction held 7 bases outside the gene matches. CDR3 length: 15 residues. CDR3 loop: CASTLWGGSTDTQYF. CDR3 DNA sequence: TGTGCCAGCACCTTGTGGGGGGGTAGCACAGATACGCAGTATTTT.

This clonotype was seen many times. This sequence joins TRBV12-3 or TRBV12-4 and TRBJ2-7; 9 bases are shared with TRBD1. This CDR3 comprises 13 residues. V was clipped by 6 bases and J by 6 bases; unmatched bases: 6. The CDR3 protein is CASRPTGGAEQYV. For the CDR3, the DNA is TGTGCCAGCAGACCGACAGGGGGAGCCGAGCAGTACGTC.

The chain combines TRBV7-9 with TRBJ1-6; tentative D call: TRBD1 (5 bases). The CDR3 runs to 16 residues. Trimming removed 3 bases from V and 1 base from J, with 10 bases in between. Germline V gene lookup returns CDR1 SEHNR and CDR2 FQNEAQ (reference sequence). CDR3 nucleotides: TGTGCCAGCAGCTTTGATAAGGGGTCCTATAATTCACCCCTCCACTTT. Encoded protein: CASSFDKGSYNSPLHF.

V is TRBV6-2 or TRBV6-3 and J is TRBJ2-7; D call uncertain. The germline V and J ends were trimmed by 9 bases and 0 bases, with 18 bases remaining between them. CDR3 size: 15 residues. The germline gives CDR1 MNHEY, CDR2 SVGEGT. The CDR3 DNA reads TGTGCCAGTAACCGAGGAAGGCTTAACTCCTACGAGCAGTACGTC. Protein product: CASNRGRLNSYEQYV.

There are a few counts of this clonotype. The gene calls are TRBV7-2 and TRBJ1-1; no reliable D call. V shed 3 bases and J shed 1 base, with 6 bases lying between them. CDR1 and CDR2 (germline): SGHTA, FQGNSA. This CDR3 region has 13 residues. CDR3 loop: CASSFYRNTEAFF. CDR3 DNA sequence: TGTGCCAGCAGCTTTTACCGGAACACTGAAGCTTTCTTT.

This clonotype was recorded many times. This chain uses TRBV20-1 with TRBJ2-2; D is unclear. V lost 7 bases, J lost 0 bases, and 6 bases lay in between. The CDR3 is made up of 12 amino acids. Germline lookup yields CDR1 DFQATT and CDR2 SNEGSKA (reference sequence). This CDR3 reads CSVWPNTGELFF. CDR3 nucleotide sequence: TGCAGTGTTTGGCCGAACACCGGGGAGCTGTTTTTT.

The sample holds a few counts of this clonotype. The gene calls are TRBV6-5 and TRBJ1-3, with TRBD1 identical over 9 bases. Germline CDR1 reads MNHEY; CDR2 reads SVGAGI. The CDR3 loop spans 14 amino acids. V dropped 6 bases and J dropped 6; count of bases not matched to a gene: 6. Here the CDR3 reads CASSYGTGKNTIYF. Here the CDR3 DNA reads TGTGCCAGCAGCTACGGGACAGGGAAAAACACCATATATTTT.

This clonotype showed up many times. The chain joins TRBV12-3 or TRBV12-4 to TRBJ2-7; D gene ambiguous. CDR3 length: 11 amino acids. The V and J ends lost 5 bases and 2 bases respectively, with 4 bases between them. The CDR3 DNA reads TGTGCCAGCAGTCGGGCCTACGAGCAGTACTTC. Translating it yields CASSRAYEQYF.

This clonotype has more than one count but fewer than ten. The chain joins TRBV4-1 to TRBJ1-2; possible D gene TRBD1, 6 bases. CDR3 length: 15 residues. Germline V gene lookup returns CDR1 MGHRA and CDR2 YSYEKL. Deletions cut 1 base from V and 4 bases from J, with 13 bases between. CDR3 residues: CASSQVGGVIYGYTF. The CDR3 DNA follows: TGCGCCAGCAGCCAAGTGGGGGGCGTCATCTATGGCTACACCTTC.

The V call is TRBV11-2, the J call TRBJ2-1, with 7 bases fitting TRBD1. Germline lookup yields CDR1 SGHAT and CDR2 FQNNGV. J gave up 5 bases and V 5 bases, and 12 bases lay outside the gene matches. The CDR3 is made up of 16 amino acids. DNA for the CDR3: TGTGCCAGCAGCGAAGGACAGGTTGGGTGGAACAATGAGCAGTTCTTC. Translation: CASSEGQVGWNNEQFF.

This clonotype showed up many times. The chain uses TRBV7-8 and TRBJ2-2; D gene ambiguous. V gave up 6 bases and J gave up 0 bases, with 8 bases separating them. Germline V gene sequence: CDR1 SGHVS, CDR2 FQNEAQ. The CDR3 contains 14 residues. CDR3: CASRSATNTGELFF. As DNA, the CDR3 is TGTGCCAGCAGGAGTGCCACGAACACCGGGGAGCTGTTTTTT.

This clonotype was observed at least ten times. CDR3 nucleotide sequence: TGTGCCATCAGTGTTTCGGGACAGGGGCCCGGGCCGAGCTATGGCTACACCTTC. Protein product: CAISVSGQGPGPSYGYTF. V usage is TRBV10-3 and J usage is TRBJ1-2; 10 bases agree with TRBD1. CDR1 is ENHRY, CDR2 SYGVKD, per germline. The junction had 15 bases not matched to a gene; V was cut back by 4 bases and J by 4 bases. The CDR3 has 18 amino acids.

V usage is TRBV6-5 and J usage is TRBJ1-5, with D maybe TRBD1 (5 bases). CDR1 and CDR2 from the germline V gene are MNHEY and SVGAGI. The ends were cut back, 6 bases at V and 3 bases at J, with 9 bases in the middle. This CDR3 contains 13 residues. CDR3 amino acids: CASRRQYNQPQHF. The CDR3 DNA reads as TGTGCCAGCAGAAGACAGTACAATCAGCCCCAGCATTTT.

The chain couples TRBV27 to TRBJ1-6; no clear D. The germline V and J ends were trimmed by 4 bases and 9 bases, with 13 bases remaining between them. Germline-derived CDR1 and CDR2 are MNHEY and SMNVEV (reference sequence). The CDR3 has 14 amino acids. Here the CDR3 DNA reads TGTGCCAGCAGTTCTGGTGGAGACATTTCACCCCTCCACTTT. The encoded protein is CASSSGGDISPLHF.